The 29 T cell receptor beta chains in this list originate from one sample, sequenced in a study of identifying expanded T cells in peripheral blood. This table comes from immunoSEQ multiplex PCR, and its TCRdb copy is limited to in-frame clones, with some not included. The table includes 90,000 to 110,000 clones, about 87% detected once. Sequencing input: blood. Every receptor here comes from a person aged 18-69 years in good health.

The CDR3 spells CASSGNRYEQYF. The CDR3, as DNA: TGTGCCAGCAGTGGGAACCGATACGAGCAGTACTTC. J is TRBJ2-7 and V is TRBV6-1, with D hard to call. Trimming removed 4 bases at V and 4 bases at J, with 8 bases between. The CDR3 has 12 amino acids. Germline lookup yields CDR1 MNHNS and CDR2 SASEGT.

V and J are TRBV11-2 and TRBJ2-3; D is uncertain. V was shortened by 4 bases and J by 5 bases, with 4 bases between the two germline ends. Germline values: CDR1 SGHAT, CDR2 FQNNGV. CDR3 length: 11 amino acids. The CDR3 loop reads CASSSQDTQYF. The DNA for the CDR3 is TGTGCCAGCAGCTCCCAAGATACGCAGTATTTT.

This clone showed up just a few times. The chain couples TRBV19 to TRBJ1-2, with a tentative D call TRBD1 (5 bases). The CDR3 has 15 residues. Between the trimmed V and J ends, which lost 7 bases and 4 bases, there was a span of 19 bases. Per the germline V gene, CDR1 is LNHDA and CDR2 is SQIVND (reference sequence). Here the CDR3 reads CASKTGSTTGYGYTF. The CDR3 DNA reads as TGTGCCAGTAAGACGGGCTCGACAACAGGCTATGGCTACACCTTC.

This clone was recorded a few times. The chain carries TRBV18 and TRBJ2-7; 7 positions match TRBD1. Looked up from germline, CDR1 is KGHSH and CDR2 is LQKENI. Losses at the gene ends were 6 bases for V and 6 bases for J; bases not matched to a gene: 8. This CDR3 is built from 13 residues. CDR3 protein: CASSPGTAGEQYF. The CDR3 DNA reads TGTGCCAGCTCGCCCGGGACAGCAGGCGAGCAGTACTTC.

In this sample, this clone turned up once. The V and J genes are TRBV25-1 and TRBJ1-2, with D hard to call. Germline V gene data show CDR1 as MGHDK and CDR2 as SYGVNS. The ends were cut back, 1 base at V and 8 bases at J, with 8 bases in the middle. The CDR3 has 12 residues. The DNA of the CDR3 is TGTGCCAGCAGTGAATCTGGGGAAGGCTACACCTTC. Translating gives CASSESGEGYTF.

The V and J genes are TRBV27 and TRBJ2-3; maybe TRBD1 (6 bases). From germline, CDR1 is MNHEY and CDR2 SMNVEV (reference sequence). V lost 3 bases, J lost 4 bases, and 11 bases lay in between. This CDR3 region has 14 residues. The CDR3 DNA sequence: TGTGCCAGCAGTTTTAACAGGGCATCAGATACGCAGTATTTT. Translating it yields CASSFNRASDTQYF.

Only a few counts were recorded for this clone. CDR3 protein: CASSMLSGRNYGYTF. The DNA for the CDR3 is TGTGCCAGTAGTATGTTGTCAGGGAGGAACTATGGCTACACCTTC. The chain joins TRBV19 to TRBJ1-2; D may be TRBD1 (5 bases). The CDR3 loop spans 15 amino acids. The germline V gene has CDR1 LNHDA and CDR2 SQIVND (reference sequence). Trimming took 3 bases from V and 2 from J, leaving 13 bases between them.

The chain couples TRBV18 to TRBJ1-2; the D gene is possibly TRBD1 (6 bases). Trimming removed 2 bases from V and 8 bases from J, with 18 bases in between. Germline CDR1 and CDR2: KGHSH and LQKENI. The CDR3 spans 15 residues. CDR3 sequence (DNA): TGTGCCAGCTCACCAGGGGGCCTCGGCGTCGGAGGCTACACCTTC. It translates to CASSPGGLGVGGYTF.

The rearrangement uses TRBV10-3 and TRBJ2-1; D remains unclear. The CDR3 spans 15 residues. V lost 3 bases and J 1 base, leaving 10 bases between the germline ends. Germline values: CDR1 ENHRY, CDR2 SYGVKD. The CDR3 region is CAISEVARSYNEQFF. The CDR3 DNA is TGTGCCATCAGTGAAGTAGCCCGGTCCTACAATGAGCAGTTCTTC.

This chain connects TRBV10-3 to TRBJ2-3; the D gene is possibly TRBD2 (6 bases). CDR3 length equals 16 residues. Trimming cost V 5 bases and J 0 bases, with 15 bases left between them. Per germline, CDR1 ENHRY and CDR2 SYGVKD. The CDR3 DNA reads TGTGCCATCAGTCCAGCGCGGGGAACTAGCACAGATACGCAGTATTTT. This sequence encodes CAISPARGTSTDTQYF.

V and J are TRBV4-1 and TRBJ2-7; TRBD1 aligns across 8 bases. The CDR3 has 14 residues. V lost 1 base to trimming and J lost 3 bases; unmatched junction nucleotides: 2. Germline CDR1 reads MGHRA; CDR2 reads YSYEKL. This CDR3 is CASSQGQGSYEQYF. DNA of the CDR3: TGCGCCAGCAGCCAAGGACAGGGGAGCTACGAGCAGTACTTC.

V gene TRBV7-6 combines with J gene TRBJ2-1; no reliable D call. Trimming pared 0 bases from V and 6 bases from J, leaving 12 bases between. Germline values: CDR1 SGHVS, CDR2 FNYEAQ. The CDR3 length is 15 residues. CDR3 region: CASSLATPGPNEQFF. CDR3 bases: TGTGCCAGCAGCTTAGCGACACCCGGCCCCAATGAGCAGTTCTTC.

The rearrangement links TRBV10-3 to TRBJ2-1, with unresolved D. V was clipped by 3 bases and J by 4 bases, with 4 bases between them. CDR3 length equals 12 residues. Germline CDR1 and CDR2: ENHRY and SYGVKD. The CDR3 protein is CAISDLYNEQFF. CDR3 in DNA: TGTGCCATCAGTGATCTATACAATGAGCAGTTCTTC.

A remark on this clone: A read error may produce the germline difference seen at one junction end. The gene calls are TRBV6-6 and TRBJ2-2; D is possibly TRBD1 or TRBD2 (5 bases each). This CDR3 contains 15 residues. Germline loops: CDR1 MNHNY, CDR2 SVGAGI (reference sequence). The CDR3 loop reads CANSGGRLNTGELFF. CDR3 DNA sequence: TGTGCCAACAGTGGGGGACGCCTAAACACCGGGGAGCTGTTTTTT.

The gene calls are TRBV5-4 and TRBJ2-5; TRBD1 aligns across 10 bases. The trim removed 6 bases at V and 4 bases at J, leaving 9 bases unmatched. Germline V lookup: CDR1 SGHNT, CDR2 YYREEE (reference sequence). CDR3 length equals 15 residues. CDR3 residues: CASTAGTGDPETQYF. CDR3 sequence (DNA): TGTGCCAGCACGGCCGGGACAGGGGATCCAGAGACCCAGTACTTC.

Regarding this clone: Other DNA sequences in the sample encode the same CDR3. The chain carries TRBV5-5 and TRBJ2-5, with D perhaps matching TRBD1 (5 bases). Germline V CDR1 and CDR2: SGHKS, YYEKEE (reference sequence). The V end was cut by 0 bases, the J end by 3 bases, with 6 bases between. CDR3 length: 13 amino acids. The CDR3 coding sequence is TGTGCCAGCAGCTTGGGCAGGGAAGAGACCCAGTACTTC. Amino acids: CASSLGREETQYF.

V and J are TRBV6-5 and TRBJ1-2; tentatively, D is TRBD1 (5 bases). V lost 0 bases and J 7 bases, leaving 9 bases between the germline ends. The CDR3 has 13 residues. Germline CDR1 reads MNHEY; CDR2 reads SVGAGI. The CDR3 sequence is CASSYSGLRGYTF. The CDR3 DNA reads TGTGCCAGCAGTTACTCGGGACTGCGTGGCTACACCTTC.

The chain links TRBV7-6 to TRBJ2-7, with 7 bases lining up with TRBD1. Trimming took 4 bases from V and 3 from J; bases not matched to a gene: 6. CDR3 size: 14 residues. The germline V gene encodes CDR1 SGHVS and CDR2 FNYEAQ. CDR3 DNA: TGTGCCAGCAGCTACCGGGACAGCCACTACGAGCAGTACTTC. The encoded protein is CASSYRDSHYEQYF.

This rearrangement joins TRBV6-6 to TRBJ2-1; 8 positions match TRBD1. The CDR3 contains 14 residues. Per germline, CDR1 MNHNY and CDR2 SVGAGI (reference sequence). V lost 8 bases and J lost 6; bases outside the gene matches: 9. The CDR3 protein is CASGAVGQGNEQFF. Written as DNA, the CDR3 is TGTGCCAGCGGGGCGGTTGGACAGGGCAATGAGCAGTTCTTC.

This clone came up a few times. The chain links TRBV14 to TRBJ1-4, with 9 positions matching TRBD1. V lost 2 bases and J lost 8; bases outside the gene matches: 9. Germline V lookup: CDR1 SGHDN, CDR2 FVKESK. This CDR3 is 16 amino acids long. The CDR3: CASSQWGTGRLEKLFF. Here the CDR3 DNA reads TGTGCCAGCAGCCAATGGGGGACAGGGAGATTGGAAAAACTGTTTTTT.

V usage is TRBV7-3 and J usage is TRBJ2-2; D might be TRBD2 (6 bases). V dropped 1 base and J dropped 5 bases, with 11 bases sitting between them. Germline V gives CDR1 SGHTA, CDR2 FQGTGA. CDR3 size: 15 residues. DNA for the CDR3: TGTGCCAGCAGCTTAATGGTCGGGGGTACCGGGGAGCTGTTTTTT. Translation gives CASSLMVGGTGELFF.

The V gene is TRBV15, the J gene TRBJ2-1; possibly TRBD2 for D (5 bases). V was shortened by 9 bases and J by 9 bases, with 18 bases between the two germline ends. Germline V gene sequence: CDR1 LNHNV, CDR2 YYDKDF (reference sequence). The CDR3 runs 13 residues. CDR3 residues: CATYWENIVEQFF. CDR3 DNA: TGTGCCACGTATTGGGAGAACATAGTTGAGCAGTTCTTC.

There are a few counts of this clone. The V call is TRBV2, the J call TRBJ2-7, with TRBD1 as a possible D gene (6 bases). The germline V and J ends were trimmed by 4 bases and 6 bases, with 19 bases remaining between them. The CDR3 is 15 residues long. The germline CDR1 and CDR2 sequences are SNHLY and FYNNEI. The CDR3 DNA sequence: TGTGCCAGCAGTGCTCAGACAGGTCGAGGGGTCGAGCAGTACTTC. It yields the protein CASSAQTGRGVEQYF. The whole variable domain, filled in from reference TRBV2 and TRBJ2-7, reads EPEVTQTPSHQVTQMGQEVILRCVPISNHLYFYWYRQILGQKVEFLVSFYNNEISEKSEIFDDQFSVERPDGSNFTLKIRSTKLEDSAMYFCASSAQTGRGVEQYFGPGTRLTVT.

J is TRBJ2-2 and V is TRBV6-5; possible D gene TRBD2, 6 bases. Trimming pared 5 bases from V and 3 bases from J, leaving 7 bases between. Germline V gene data show CDR1 as MNHEY and CDR2 as SVGAGI. This CDR3 comprises 13 residues. The CDR3 DNA sequence: TGTGCCAGCAGTGTAGCGGACACCGGGGAGCTGTTTTTT. Protein sequence: CASSVADTGELFF.

The rearrangement uses TRBV12-5 and TRBJ2-7; the match to TRBD1 covers 9 bases. Germline lookup yields CDR1 LGHNT and CDR2 FRNRAP. CDR3 length: 15 residues. Losses at the gene ends were 6 bases for V and 2 bases for J; bases not matched to a gene: 8. The CDR3 region has the DNA TGTGCTAGTGGCTCCCACCGGGACAGGGCCTACGAGCAGTACTTC. Translating gives CASGSHRDRAYEQYF.

This clone was recorded only once. The rearrangement joins TRBV7-3 to TRBJ2-3, with TRBD1 as a possible D gene (5 bases). This CDR3 contains 16 residues. Between the trimmed V and J ends, which lost 5 bases and 6 bases, there was a span of 21 bases. Looked up from germline, CDR1 is SGHTA and CDR2 is FQGTGA. The CDR3 loop is CASSVQGSLRGDTQYF. CDR3 nucleotide sequence: TGTGCCAGCAGCGTTCAGGGTTCCCTTAGGGGTGATACGCAGTATTTT.

The chain has TRBV19 and TRBJ1-1, with D possibly TRBD1 on 5 matching bases. Germline-derived CDR1 and CDR2 are LNHDA and SQIVND (reference sequence). Trimming left V 0 bases short and J 3 bases short, with 14 bases between. CDR3 length: 16 amino acids. The CDR3 DNA sequence: TGTGCCAGTAGTATAGATAGGGGCAGGTTGGACACTGAAGCTTTCTTT. Its translation is CASSIDRGRLDTEAFF.

The rearrangement joins TRBV4-1 to TRBJ1-2, with 8 bases fitting TRBD1. Germline assignment: CDR1 MGHRA and CDR2 YSYEKL. The CDR3 has 16 residues. V lost 5 bases, J lost 4 bases, and 12 bases stayed unmatched. The DNA for the CDR3 is TGCGCCAGCAGCGCCAGGGGGCCCGAGACCGCCTATGGCTACACCTTC. Its protein is CASSARGPETAYGYTF.

The J gene is TRBJ1-6, the V gene TRBV19, with 7 positions matching TRBD1. This CDR3 spans 15 amino acids. Germline V gene lookup returns CDR1 LNHDA and CDR2 SQIVND (reference sequence). Unmatched junction bases numbered 9, after V lost 6 bases and J lost 7 bases. The CDR3 here is CASRQQGFFNSPLHF. The CDR3 DNA reads TGTGCCAGTAGGCAACAGGGGTTTTTCAATTCACCCCTCCACTTT.